This T cell receptor (beta chain) is drawn from a study of PD-1 blockade in mismatch repair-deficient tumors. Profiled with immunoSEQ multiplex PCR; TCRdb holds only in-frame clones, not every one. The table has 100,000 or so clones, approximately 80% seen once. The CDR3 runs to 15 residues. Per germline, CDR1 SSHAT and CDR2 FNYEAQ (reference sequence). This clone was found a few times. Its ends do not fully match the called genes, so a read error is possible. This sequence was found in an adult with mismatch repair-deficient cancer. The starting material was peripheral blood, obtained roughly 35 weeks after starting pembrolizumab. The V call is TRBV7-7, the J call TRBJ2-2; maybe TRBD1 (6 bases). The DNA of the CDR3 is TGTGCTAGCAGCTTAGGGCAGGGGAGAGCCGGGGAGCTGTTTTTT. It is translated as CASSLGQGRAGELFF.